This T cell receptor (beta chain) appears in the sequencing data of a study of T cell changes during pregnancy in multiple sclerosis. TCRdb keeps only in-frame clones here, not all; method: immunoSEQ multiplex PCR. This repertoire shows around 34,000 clones, about nine tenths found once; its top ten account for about 10%. CDR1 and CDR2 from the germline V gene are SEHNR and FQNEAQ (reference sequence). CDR3 length: 13 amino acids. V was trimmed by 8 bases and J by 2 bases, leaving 11 bases between them. The specimen was CD8+ T cells from peripheral blood mononuclear cells, collected before pregnancy. The V gene is TRBV7-9, the J gene TRBJ2-3, with D perhaps matching TRBD1 (6 bases). This TCR came from a female donor with multiple sclerosis, enrolled in a pregnancy study. The CDR3, as DNA: TGTGCCAGCGGTGGGACAACCACAGATACGCAGTATTTT. Encoded protein: CASGGTTTDTQYF.